A selection of T cell receptor beta chains follows, all from one sample in a study of blood T cell repertoires in COVID-19. TCRdb's copy holds only in-frame clones and misses some; the assay was immunoSEQ multiplex PCR. The data show roughly 250,000 clones, about 80% seen once. Sample: peripheral blood. The receptors come from a person aged 65-85 years with COVID-19, enrolled during active disease. Each CDR3 is given with its conserved first and last residue. A D gene is named only where the DNA matches it firmly. The size of a clone is reported for some rows only, either as once, few or many, or as a class for expanded clones.

clone_size	v_call	d_call	cdr3_length	j_call	cdr3_aa	cdr3_nt
once	TRBV4-3	NA	14	TRBJ2-3	CASSQVAGRDTQYF	TGCGCCAGCAGCCAAGTGGCGGGGAGGGATACGCAGTATTTT
NA	TRBV4-3	TRBD1	16	TRBJ1-4	CASSQDGQGGIEKLFF	TGCGCCAGCAGCCAAGATGGGCAGGGGGGAATTGAAAAACTGTTTTTT
NA	TRBV27	TRBD1	16	TRBJ1-5	CASSRYRGDRRQPQHF	TGTGCCAGCAGTCGTTACAGGGGGGATCGTCGTCAGCCCCAGCATTTT
NA	TRBV25-1	TRBD1	13	TRBJ2-4	CASKGQATNIQYF	TGTGCCAGCAAGGGACAGGCTACAAACATTCAGTACTTC
once	TRBV28	NA	18	TRBJ2-7	CASSLFLDRTEGYYEQYF	TGTGCCAGCAGTTTGTTCCTCGACCGGACAGAGGGATACTACGAGCAGTACTTC
NA	TRBV12-3/TRBV12-4	NA	13	TRBJ1-1	CASSLAVNTEAFF	TGTGCCAGCAGTTTGGCGGTGAACACTGAAGCTTTCTTT
few	TRBV10-1	TRBD2	16	TRBJ2-2	CASSAASGRGVGELFF	TGCGCCAGCAGTGCCGCTAGCGGGAGAGGCGTAGGGGAGCTGTTTTTT
NA	TRBV29-1	TRBD1	12	TRBJ2-5	CSVGQGTETQYF	TGCAGCGTCGGACAGGGGACCGAGACCCAGTACTTC
NA	TRBV21-1	NA	14	TRBJ1-1	CASSMDRGPTEAFF	TGTGCCAGCAGCATGGACAGGGGGCCCACTGAAGCTTTCTTT
NA	TRBV5-1	TRBD1	14	TRBJ1-3	CASSRQGAGNTIYF	TGCGCCAGCAGCCGACAGGGGGCCGGAAACACCATATATTTT
NA	TRBV27	TRBD1	14	TRBJ2-7	CASRRTGQNYEQYF	TGTGCCAGCAGACGGACAGGACAGAACTACGAGCAGTACTTC
NA	TRBV7-9	NA	13	TRBJ1-5	CASSRESNQPQHF	TGTGCCAGCAGTCGGGAGAGCAATCAGCCCCAGCATTTT
NA	TRBV3-1/TRBV3-2	NA	17	TRBJ2-7	CASSVSGVGAPTYEQYF	TGTGCCAGCAGCGTAAGTGGAGTAGGGGCGCCGACCTACGAGCAGTACTTC
NA	TRBV29-1	TRBD2	17	TRBJ2-1	CSVEGPRRGGGKYEQFF	TGCAGCGTTGAAGGCCCCCGCCGGGGCGGGGGAAAGTATGAGCAGTTCTTC
once	TRBV3-1/TRBV3-2	NA	12	TRBJ1-1	CASSHGENEAFF	TGTGCCAGCAGCCACGGTGAGAACGAAGCTTTCTTT
once	TRBV5-8	NA	14	TRBJ1-5	CASSLGGDGQPQHF	TGTGCCAGCAGCTTGGGGGGGGACGGGCAGCCCCAGCATTTT
NA	TRBV7-9	NA	15	TRBJ1-4	CASSRGDGGHEKLFF	TGTGCCAGCAGCAGAGGTGATGGGGGCCATGAAAAACTGTTTTTT
once	TRBV11-2	TRBD1	14	TRBJ1-2	CASSLARTGYGYTF	TGTGCCAGCAGCCTCGCCAGGACAGGGTATGGCTACACCTTC
NA	TRBV5-5	TRBD1	16	TRBJ1-3	CASSPVGQGASYTIYF	TGTGCCAGCAGCCCTGTGGGACAGGGGGCTAGTTACACCATATATTTT
NA	TRBV2	TRBD2	15	TRBJ2-5	CASSSTSGRGETQYF	TGTGCCAGCAGTTCGACTAGCGGGAGAGGTGAGACCCAGTACTTC
few	TRBV29-1	TRBD2	15	TRBJ2-5	CSGTGLAGSGETQYF	TGCAGCGGAACGGGACTAGCGGGATCAGGCGAGACCCAGTACTTC
few	TRBV9	TRBD1	15	TRBJ1-2	CASSVTGQGNYGYTF	TGTGCCAGCAGCGTAACAGGACAGGGGAACTATGGCTACACCTTC
NA	TRBV6-2/TRBV6-3	TRBD2	19	TRBJ2-1	CASSPPPGLAGGLYNEQFF	TGTGCCAGCAGCCCTCCCCCCGGACTAGCGGGGGGCTTATACAATGAGCAGTTCTTC
once	TRBV25-1	NA	14	TRBJ1-2	CASSEPDRFEGYTF	TGTGCCAGCAGTGAACCCGACAGGTTTGAGGGCTACACCTTC
NA	TRBV29-1	TRBD1	13	TRBJ2-7	CSVLGTGAYEQYF	TGCAGCGTTCTGGGGACAGGGGCCTACGAGCAGTACTTC
NA	TRBV4-2	TRBD2	19	TRBJ2-1	CASSQDGVPRTTTGGEQFF	TGTGCCAGCAGCCAAGATGGTGTTCCCCGGACTACCACGGGGGGTGAGCAGTTCTTC
NA	TRBV7-2	TRBD1	15	TRBJ2-3	CASSARQGDTDTQYF	TGTGCCAGCAGCGCGCGACAGGGAGACACAGATACGCAGTATTTT
NA	TRBV7-9	TRBD2	16	TRBJ2-7	CASSPRTSGSIYEQYF	TGTGCCAGCAGCCCTCGGACTAGCGGGAGTATATACGAGCAGTACTTC
once	TRBV9	NA	13	TRBJ2-7	CASSVGHSYEQYF	TGTGCCAGCAGCGTAGGGCACTCCTACGAGCAGTACTTC
NA	TRBV24-1	NA	15	TRBJ2-7	CATSDPTGGDYEQYF	TGTGCCACCAGTGACCCTACAGGGGGGGACTACGAGCAGTACTTC
NA	TRBV3-1/TRBV3-2	NA	12	TRBJ2-1	CASSLTFDEQFF	TGTGCCAGCAGCTTAACTTTTGATGAGCAGTTCTTC
NA	TRBV19	TRBD1	15	TRBJ1-6	CASGATGQGRSPLHF	TGTGCCAGTGGGGCCACGGGACAGGGGCGATCACCCCTCCACTTT
NA	TRBV4-2	TRBD1	15	TRBJ1-1	CASSQAAGGMSEAFF	TGTGCCAGCAGCCAAGCGGCAGGGGGAATGTCTGAAGCTTTCTTT
NA	TRBV2	NA	15	TRBJ2-1	CASSERPLTGREQFF	TGTGCCAGCAGTGAGCGCCCCTTGACAGGACGTGAGCAGTTCTTC
NA	TRBV13	TRBD1	14	TRBJ1-1	CASSLRSGGTEAFF	TGTGCCAGCAGCTTGCGATCAGGGGGCACTGAAGCTTTCTTT
NA	TRBV10-1	NA	13	TRBJ1-5	CASIRTVNQPQHF	TGCGCCAGCATAAGGACAGTCAATCAGCCCCAGCATTTT
NA	TRBV5-8	TRBD1	17	TRBJ2-7	CASSFKQGQGESREQYF	TGTGCCAGCAGCTTCAAACAGGGACAGGGGGAATCGAGGGAGCAGTACTTC
NA	TRBV10-3	NA	13	TRBJ2-3	CAISEGVTDTQYF	TGTGCCATCAGTGAGGGAGTCACAGATACGCAGTATTTT
few	TRBV30	TRBD1	14	TRBJ1-5	CAWGRDSRNQPQHF	TGTGCCTGGGGGAGGGACAGTCGGAATCAGCCCCAGCATTTT
NA	TRBV7-3	TRBD2	15	TRBJ2-7	CASSLTGGGTYEQYF	TGTGCCAGCAGCTTAACGGGCGGGGGAACCTACGAGCAGTACTTC
few	TRBV7-2	TRBD1	19	TRBJ2-6	CASSSQLRTGVSGANVLTF	TGTGCCAGCAGCTCCCAACTTAGGACAGGGGTTTCGGGGGCCAACGTCCTGACTTTC
NA	TRBV30	TRBD2	15	TRBJ2-1	CAWTSGSDPYNEQFF	TGTGCCTGGACTAGCGGGAGTGACCCCTACAATGAGCAGTTCTTC
NA	TRBV25-1	NA	11	TRBJ1-1	CASGVSSEAFF	TGTGCCTCGGGTGTTAGCTCTGAAGCTTTCTTT
once	TRBV5-1	NA	17	TRBJ2-2	CASSDLSQPLDTGELFF	TGCGCCAGCAGTGACCTCTCACAGCCATTAGACACCGGGGAGCTGTTTTTT
NA	TRBV5-4	NA	16	TRBJ2-1	CASSLEQGSSYNEQFF	TGTGCCAGCAGCTTGGAGCAGGGGAGCTCCTACAATGAGCAGTTCTTC
NA	TRBV19	TRBD1	13	TRBJ2-2	CASAQGVGFQLFF	TGTGCCAGCGCACAGGGGGTAGGATTTCAGCTGTTTTTT